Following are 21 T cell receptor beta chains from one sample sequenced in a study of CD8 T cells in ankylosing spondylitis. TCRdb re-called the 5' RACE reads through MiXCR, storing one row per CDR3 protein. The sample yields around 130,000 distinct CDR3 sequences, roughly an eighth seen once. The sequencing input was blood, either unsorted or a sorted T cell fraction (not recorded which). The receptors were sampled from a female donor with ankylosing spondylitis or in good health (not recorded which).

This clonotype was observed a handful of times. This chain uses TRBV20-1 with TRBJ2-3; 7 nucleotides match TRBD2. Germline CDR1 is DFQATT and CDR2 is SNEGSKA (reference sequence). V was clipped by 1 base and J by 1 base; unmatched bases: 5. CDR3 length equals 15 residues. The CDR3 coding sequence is TGCAGTGCTAGAGTTGCGGGAGCGGGCACAGATACGCAGTATTTT. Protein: CSARVAGAGTDTQYF.

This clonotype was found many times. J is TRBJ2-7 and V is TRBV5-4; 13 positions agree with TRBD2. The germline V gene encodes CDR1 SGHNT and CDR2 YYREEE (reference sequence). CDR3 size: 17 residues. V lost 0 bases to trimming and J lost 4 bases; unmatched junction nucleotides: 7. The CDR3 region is CASSLGSSGLAGYEQYF. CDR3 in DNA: TGTGCCAGCAGCTTGGGGTCTTCGGGACTAGCGGGATACGAGCAGTACTTC.

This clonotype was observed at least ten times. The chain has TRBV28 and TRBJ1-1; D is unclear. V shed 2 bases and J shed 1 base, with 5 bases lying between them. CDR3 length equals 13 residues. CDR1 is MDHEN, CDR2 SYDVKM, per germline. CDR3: CASSLNQNTEAFF. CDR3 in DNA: TGTGCCAGCAGTTTAAACCAGAACACTGAAGCTTTCTTT.

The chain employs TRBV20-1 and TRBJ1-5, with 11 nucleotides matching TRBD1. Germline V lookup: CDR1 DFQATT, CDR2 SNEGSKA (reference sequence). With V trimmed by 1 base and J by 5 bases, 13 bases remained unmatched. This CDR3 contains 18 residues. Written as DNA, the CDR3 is TGCAGTGCTAGAGCTCGGACAGGGGGCGTAAATGGGGATCAGCCCCAGCATTTT. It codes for CSARARTGGVNGDQPQHF.

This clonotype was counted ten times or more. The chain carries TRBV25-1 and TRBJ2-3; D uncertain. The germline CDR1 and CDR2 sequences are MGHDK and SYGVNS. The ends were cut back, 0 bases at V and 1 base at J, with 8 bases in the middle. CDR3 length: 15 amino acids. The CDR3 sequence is CASSEYGQGTDTQYF. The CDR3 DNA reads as TGTGCCAGCAGTGAATACGGTCAGGGCACAGATACGCAGTATTTT. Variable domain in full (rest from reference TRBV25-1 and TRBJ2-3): EADIYQTPRYLVIGTGKKITLECSQTMGHDKMYWYQQDPGMELHLIHYSYGVNSTEKGDLSSESTVSRIRTEHFPLTLESARPSHTSQYLCASSEYGQGTDTQYFGPGTRLTVL.

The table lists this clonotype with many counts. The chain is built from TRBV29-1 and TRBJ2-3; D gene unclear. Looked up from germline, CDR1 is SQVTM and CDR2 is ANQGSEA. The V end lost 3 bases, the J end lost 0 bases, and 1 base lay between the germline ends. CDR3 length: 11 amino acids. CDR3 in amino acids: CSVESTDTQYF. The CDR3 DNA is TGCAGCGTTGAGAGCACAGATACGCAGTATTTT.

CDR3 nucleotide sequence: TGCAGTGCTAGAGATGGGACAGGGGGCTCCTACGAGCAGTACTTC. Its protein is CSARDGTGGSYEQYF. The chain has TRBV20-1 and TRBJ2-7, with 11 nucleotides matching TRBD1. V was clipped by 0 bases and J by 0 bases; unmatched bases: 1. CDR3 length: 15 amino acids. Germline assignment: CDR1 DFQATT and CDR2 SNEGSKA (reference sequence).

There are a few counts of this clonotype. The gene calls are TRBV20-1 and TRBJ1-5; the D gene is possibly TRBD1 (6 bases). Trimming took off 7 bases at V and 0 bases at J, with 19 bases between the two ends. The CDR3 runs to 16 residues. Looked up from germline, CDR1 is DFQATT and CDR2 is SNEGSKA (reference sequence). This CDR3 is CSVGHRDPYSNQPQHF. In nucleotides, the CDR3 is TGCAGTGTGGGGCACAGGGACCCTTATAGCAATCAGCCCCAGCATTTT.

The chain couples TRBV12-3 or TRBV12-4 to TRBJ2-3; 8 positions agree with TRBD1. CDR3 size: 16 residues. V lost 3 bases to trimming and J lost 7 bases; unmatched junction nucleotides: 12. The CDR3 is CASSFGAGGWKNTQYF. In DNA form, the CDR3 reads TGTGCCAGCAGTTTCGGAGCAGGGGGCTGGAAGAATACGCAGTATTTT.

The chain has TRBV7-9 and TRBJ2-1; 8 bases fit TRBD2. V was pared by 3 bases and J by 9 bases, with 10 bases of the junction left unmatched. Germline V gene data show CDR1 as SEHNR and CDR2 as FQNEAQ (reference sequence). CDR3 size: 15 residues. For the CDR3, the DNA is TGTGCCAGCAGCTTCCGGGAGGGGGTTCATGCTGAGCAGTTCTTC. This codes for CASSFREGVHAEQFF.

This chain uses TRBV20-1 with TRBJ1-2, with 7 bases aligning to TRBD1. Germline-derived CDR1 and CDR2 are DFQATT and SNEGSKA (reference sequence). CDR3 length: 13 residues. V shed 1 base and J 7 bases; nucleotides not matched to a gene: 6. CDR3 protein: CSARVGQAAGYTF. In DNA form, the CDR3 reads TGCAGTGCTAGAGTTGGACAGGCCGCTGGCTACACCTTC.

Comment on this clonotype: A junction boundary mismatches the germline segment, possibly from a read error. DNA of the CDR3: TGTGCCAGCAGCGGCAATCTGAACGCTGAAGCTTTCTTT. It is translated as CASSGNLNAEAFF. This chain joins TRBV6-6 and TRBJ1-1; D gene unclear. This CDR3 contains 13 residues. CDR1 MNHNY and CDR2 SVGAGI come from the germline V gene (reference sequence).

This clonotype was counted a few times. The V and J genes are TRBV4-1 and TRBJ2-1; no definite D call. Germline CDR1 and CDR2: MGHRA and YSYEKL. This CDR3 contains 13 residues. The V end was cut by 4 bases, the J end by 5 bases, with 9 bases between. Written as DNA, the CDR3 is TGCGCCAGCAGCCTCTCAATGGACAATGAGCAGTTCTTC. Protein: CASSLSMDNEQFF.

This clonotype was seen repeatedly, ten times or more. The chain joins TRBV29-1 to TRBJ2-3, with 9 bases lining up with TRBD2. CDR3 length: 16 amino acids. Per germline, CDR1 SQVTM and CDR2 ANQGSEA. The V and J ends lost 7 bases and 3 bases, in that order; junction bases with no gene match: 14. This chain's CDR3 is CSGGTTVTSGTDTQYF. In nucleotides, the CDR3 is TGCAGCGGGGGAACGACGGTAACTAGCGGGACAGATACGCAGTATTTT.

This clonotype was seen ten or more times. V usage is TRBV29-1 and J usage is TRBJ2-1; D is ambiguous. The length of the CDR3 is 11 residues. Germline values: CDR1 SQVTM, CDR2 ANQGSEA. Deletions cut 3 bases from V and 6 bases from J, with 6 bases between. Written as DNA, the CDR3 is TGCAGCGTTGAGAGTTTCAATGAGCAGTTCTTC. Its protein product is CSVESFNEQFF.

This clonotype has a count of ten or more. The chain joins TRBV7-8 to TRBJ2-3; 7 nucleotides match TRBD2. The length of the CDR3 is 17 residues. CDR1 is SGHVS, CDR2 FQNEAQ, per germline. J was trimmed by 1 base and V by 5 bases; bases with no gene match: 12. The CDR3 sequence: CASSKPSGGVGTDTQYF. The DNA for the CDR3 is TGTGCCAGCAGCAAACCTAGCGGCGGCGTCGGCACAGATACGCAGTATTTT.

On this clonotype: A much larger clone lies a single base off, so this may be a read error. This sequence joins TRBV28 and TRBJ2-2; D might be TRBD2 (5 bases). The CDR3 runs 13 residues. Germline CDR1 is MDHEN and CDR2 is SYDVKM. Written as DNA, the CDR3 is TGTGCCGGCAGTTTGGGGAGCACCGGGGAGCTGTTTTTT. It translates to CAGSLGSTGELFF.

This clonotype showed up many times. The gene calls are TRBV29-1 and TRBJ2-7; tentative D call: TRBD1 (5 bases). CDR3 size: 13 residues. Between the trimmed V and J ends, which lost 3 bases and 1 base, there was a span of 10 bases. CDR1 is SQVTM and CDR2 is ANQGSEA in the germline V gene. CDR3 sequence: CSVDGQGSYEQYF. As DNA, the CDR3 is TGCAGCGTTGATGGGCAGGGTTCCTACGAGCAGTACTTC.

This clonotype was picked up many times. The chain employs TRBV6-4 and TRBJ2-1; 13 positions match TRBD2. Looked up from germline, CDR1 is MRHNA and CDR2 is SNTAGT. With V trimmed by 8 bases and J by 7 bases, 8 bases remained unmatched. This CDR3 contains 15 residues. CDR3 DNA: TGTGCCAGCTCGACTAGCGGGGGGCCTACAAATGAGCAGTTCTTC. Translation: CASSTSGGPTNEQFF.

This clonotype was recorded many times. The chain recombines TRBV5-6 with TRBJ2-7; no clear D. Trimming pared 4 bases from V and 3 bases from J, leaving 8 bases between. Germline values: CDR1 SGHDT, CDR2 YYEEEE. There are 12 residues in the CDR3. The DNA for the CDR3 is TGTGCCAGCAGCCGCGACCTCTACGAGCAGTACTTC. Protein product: CASSRDLYEQYF.

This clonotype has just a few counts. This chain's CDR3 is CSARDRRRGITEAFF. The CDR3 DNA follows: TGCAGTGCTAGAGATCGGCGCAGGGGGATTACTGAAGCTTTCTTT. V and J are TRBV20-1 and TRBJ1-1, with 7 bases matching TRBD1. Looked up from germline, CDR1 is DFQATT and CDR2 is SNEGSKA (reference sequence). CDR3 length: 15 amino acids. V trimming: 0 bases; J trimming: 5 bases; junction bases outside the gene matches: 9.